This record covers a single T cell receptor beta chain. CDR3 size: 14 residues. The V end was cut by 5 bases, the J end by 5 bases, with 14 bases between. CDR1 and CDR2 (germline): SGHTA, FQGTGA. This sample stems from a study of blood T cell repertoires in COVID-19. Assay used: immunoSEQ multiplex PCR; TCRdb lists only in-frame clones, some missing. The repertoire holds about 160,000 clones, with 75% to 85% as singletons. The source of this sequence is a woman aged 55 to 70 who had recovered from COVID-19. Input material: PBMCs or T cells enriched from blood (not recorded which). The chain joins TRBV7-3 to TRBJ2-3; D ambiguous. The CDR3 region has the DNA TGTGCCAGCAGCCCCTCGGGTAGTCAAGATACGCAGTATTTT. Translation: CASSPSGSQDTQYF.